The source of this T cell receptor (beta chain) is a study of CD4 and CD8 cells across lung adenocarcinoma regions. The patients had localized lung adenocarcinoma, a non-small cell subtype. The trim removed 4 bases at V and 6 bases at J, leaving 9 bases unmatched. CDR1 and CDR2 from the germline V gene are MGHRA and YSYEKL. The CDR3 covers 16 residues. This clonotype was observed many times. Via MiXCR, TCRdb re-called the PCR reads, giving one row per CDR3 protein. Found here are about 17,000 distinct CDR3 sequences, about half of them singletons; the top ten hold roughly 19%. The receptor's source is a male donor with lung adenocarcinoma. The CD4 and CD8 labels of this study may be unreliable. The chain couples TRBV4-1 to TRBJ2-2, with 9 bases that match TRBD2. The sequenced material came from CD4+ T cells from the margin of a lung tumor. The CDR3 DNA reads as TGCGCCAGCAGCCTGTCCGGGACTAGCACACCCGGGGAGCTGTTTTTT. This translates into CASSLSGTSTPGELFF.